This T cell receptor beta chain was identified in a study of blood T cell repertoires in COVID-19. Study at large: Samples representing acute and convalescent COVID-19 were sourced from the United States, Italy and Spain. T cells, B-cell-depleted T cells, or PBMCs provided the cDNA or gDNA that served as material.

The CDR3 spans 13 residues. The V end lost 6 bases, the J end lost 7 bases, and 13 bases lay between the germline ends. Original data processing: It was from reference gene primer amplification that nucleated cell counts were estimated. This table comes from immunoSEQ multiplex PCR, and its TCRdb copy is limited to in-frame clones, with some not included. V and J calls and clone size come straight from that table; D and trimming were deduced from the DNA. The profile shows around 200,000 clones, around 87% of them singletons. The receptor comes from a middle-aged man with active or convalescent COVID-19. Sequencing used peripheral blood. The chain joins TRBV12-3 or TRBV12-4 to TRBJ1-5; no reliable D call. CDR3 in amino acids: CASSPLRGQPQHF. DNA for the CDR3: TGTGCCAGCAGCCCCCTCCGGGGACAGCCCCAGCATTTT.